The 5 T cell receptor beta chains below come from one sample, sequenced in a study of blood T cell repertoires in COVID-19. The assay was immunoSEQ multiplex PCR, and TCRdb's table has in-frame clones only and misses some. The sample has some 150,000 clones; around four fifths are singletons. Material for sequencing was peripheral blood. The receptors shown here come from a woman in her thirties or forties with active or convalescent COVID-19.

The gene calls are TRBV29-1 and TRBJ1-5; TRBD1 agrees at 8 bases. CDR3 length equals 14 residues. V lost 6 bases and J lost 1; bases outside the gene matches: 5. Germline V gene lookup returns CDR1 SQVTM and CDR2 ANQGSEA. DNA of the CDR3: TGCAGCGTCGCAACAGGGGGAAGCAATCAGCCCCAGCATTTT. This encodes CSVATGGSNQPQHF.

The chain combines TRBV4-1 with TRBJ1-1; the match to TRBD1 covers 8 bases. V gave up 1 base and J gave up 8 bases; unmatched junction bases: 12. Germline V gene lookup returns CDR1 MGHRA and CDR2 YSYEKL. The CDR3 sequence is 16 residues long. The CDR3 region is CASSQVWVTGGPEAFF. The CDR3, as DNA: TGCGCCAGCAGCCAAGTCTGGGTAACAGGGGGACCGGAAGCTTTCTTT.

This clone has a single count. This CDR3 is CASRPPWTQLYTF. The CDR3, as DNA: TGTGCCAGCAGACCCCCATGGACTCAATTATACACCTTC. The chain combines TRBV6-5 with TRBJ1-2; no clear D. The V and J ends lost 6 bases and 11 bases respectively, with 19 bases between them. CDR3 length: 13 residues. Germline V gives CDR1 MNHEY, CDR2 SVGAGI.

CDR3 DNA sequence: TGCGCCAGCAGCTTAGACCCCGGGACTACCCTCTACGAGCAGTACTTC. This encodes CASSLDPGTTLYEQYF. The V gene is TRBV5-1, the J gene TRBJ2-7; 7 positions match TRBD2. Germline CDR1 and CDR2: SGHRS and YFSETQ. CDR3 length equals 16 residues. Trimming took 2 bases from V and 3 from J; bases not matched to a gene: 11. Based on the CDR3 plus reference TRBV5-1 and TRBJ2-7, the full variable domain is KAGVTQTPRYLIKTRGQQVTLSCSPISGHRSVSWYQQTPGQGLQFLFEYFSETQRNKGNFPGRFSGRQFSNSRSEMNVSTLELGDSALYLCASSLDPGTTLYEQYFGPGTRLTVT.

This chain connects TRBV19 to TRBJ2-1; a weak D match, TRBD2 (6 bases). Looked up from germline, CDR1 is LNHDA and CDR2 is SQIVND (reference sequence). The CDR3 has 17 residues. The V and J ends lost 4 bases and 8 bases respectively, with 24 bases between them. The CDR3 loop reads CASSRFVLGGGDDEQFF. The DNA of the CDR3 is TGTGCCAGTAGTAGGTTTGTTTTAGGAGGAGGGGACGATGAGCAGTTCTTC.